This T cell receptor (beta chain) was profiled in a study of human T cells and chemical hapten exposure. Turning to the study itself: Weekly scalp doses of diphenylcyclopropenone were given to patients during the approximately 23-week study.

V lost 8 bases, J lost 3 bases, and 13 bases lay in between. This CDR3 comprises 13 residues. Germline values: CDR1 MNHNS, CDR2 SASEGT. Time point: patch test 3, about 24 weeks after DPC sensitization. Treatment specified: therapeutic diphenylcyclopropenone sensitization with weekly scalp DPC. Study observations and caveats: Relative to control repertoires, expanded TCRs gave rise to significantly more large CDR3 similarity clusters.

About this clonotype: The antigen remains undetermined.

Original analysis: Sequenced samples showed a median of around 100,000 TCRs each, with counts running from about 20,000 to 690,000. TCRdb redid the calling of the RACE reads with MiXCR, one entry per CDR3 protein. These V and J calls rely on TCRdb rather than the paper's analysis. Of 95,000 to 150,000 distinct CDR3 sequences listed, roughly 10% are singletons. Sequenced material: whole blood, taken in connection with sensitization to the hapten diphenylcyclopropenone (DPC). The chain recombines TRBV6-1 with TRBJ1-2, with a possible D match to TRBD1 (5 bases). This clonotype was obtained from a woman between 45 and 60 years old with alopecia areata. Some clones in this sample may be carry-over from other donors' samples. CDR3 amino acids: CASGRKGDYGYTF. CDR3 in DNA: TGTGCCAGCGGACGAAAAGGGGACTATGGCTACACCTTC.